This T cell receptor beta chain was sequenced during a study of T cell repertoires in cytomegalovirus infection. Study overall: Public TCR beta signatures were indicative of both CMV infection and a matching HLA type.

CDR3 length equals 18 residues. Germline values: CDR1 LNHDA, CDR2 SQIVND (reference sequence). Trimming pared 2 bases from V and 0 bases from J, leaving 19 bases between. This clonotype was detected a few times. Its specificity is unknown. Study-level findings and limits: Ex vivo, HLA-C-restricted CMV-specific TCR beta clonotypes prevailed over the rest of the response.

TCRdb itself ran the reads through MiXCR, one entry per CDR3 protein. The data contain almost 500,000 distinct CDR3 sequences, about 11% of them seen just once; the ten biggest clones take up about a tenth. This TCR derives from a human donor in good health (CMV status not recorded). Some clones in this sample may be carry-over from other donors' samples. The source material was PBMCs. The chain links TRBV19 to TRBJ1-2, with no clear D. The CDR3 bases are TGTGCCAGTAGTATATTGGTCCAGGTAACGGACCCTAACTATGGCTACACCTTC. As protein: CASSILVQVTDPNYGYTF.